This T cell receptor beta chain was sequenced during a study of T cell responses to AZD1222 COVID-19 vaccine. Study-level information: Recipients boosted at about 4 weeks or about 12 weeks are pooled.

This CDR3 contains 15 residues. Trimming cost V 5 bases and J 0 bases, with 14 bases left between them. CDR1 is SGHAT, CDR2 FQDESV, per germline (reference sequence). The method was immunoSEQ multiplex PCR; TCRdb's version includes in-frame clones alone and lacks a portion of them. The sample includes over 100,000 clones, about nine tenths of them seen just once. Study outcomes and limitations: White British donors predominated, females outnumbered males, and clonal diversity was possibly underestimated. Breadth and depth of Spike-specific TCRs rose after two AZD1222 doses. Unmutated regions of variants are reportedly targeted by nearly half of spike-specific TCRs.

Remarks on this clone: Its antigen is unidentified.

Sequences were derived from peripheral blood, sampled on day 0 of AZD1222 vaccination. The chain joins TRBV11-1 to TRBJ2-7; tentatively, D is TRBD1 (6 bases). The clonotype was recovered from an adult in good health. CDR3 in amino acids: CASSAWTVSSYEQYF. DNA of the CDR3: TGTGCCAGCAGCGCGTGGACAGTTTCCTCCTACGAGCAGTACTTC.